This TCR beta chain emerged from a study of blood T cells in healthy people across ages (dated by TCRdb to the mid-2010s). For the wider study: In model experiments, template switching captured about one uniquely barcoded TCR beta cDNA molecule for every two T cells. Age-related changes in TCR beta repertoire diversity were measured in the study by deep sequencing normalized with unique cDNA molecular identifiers. Donors were grouped into four age groups: young (average approximately 15 years), middle-aged (39), aged (approximately 58) and long-lived (less than 85). The study analyzed two additional independent replicas of 1 million unique cDNA reads from the same blood draw for two donors, one aged 18 to 30 and one aged 80 or older. Here is what the overall study found, with its caveats: Compared with the aged group, the long-lived group had more naive CD4+ T cells, fewer expanded clones and increased TCR diversity, a pattern suggesting age selection. As age increased, observed TCR beta diversity per million T cells dropped in a roughly linear way, and a significant reduction was already evident by age around 41. Estimates of total diversity from one million sequenced T cells were regarded as lower bounds and underestimates. Bulk unsorted PBMC profiling prevented conclusive comparison of naive and antigen-experienced compartments. Because donor CMV infection status was unknown, age-related changes in expanded clonotypes were potentially confounded. The percentage of naive T cells measured by flow cytometry correlated strongly with observed TCR beta diversity.

In this sample, this clonotype turned up a few times. This receptor's antigen is unknown. One base away there is no much larger clone; base qualities are not given. Donors were 39 systemically healthy Caucasian individuals from Russia aged roughly 6 to 95 years. Each donor gave 8 to 10 milliliters of peripheral blood, drawn into EDTA-treated Vacutainer tubes. Ficoll-Paque density-gradient centrifugation was used to isolate PBMCs, with at least 6 million per sample. Total RNA, at least 6 micrograms per sample, was extracted from PBMCs with Trizol reagent. Naive CD45RAhigh/CD27high T cell percentages were measured by flow cytometry on a PBMC aliquot from every donor. The library came from 5' RACE. Sequencing was performed on an Illumina HiSeq 2500. A second 7 to 11 cycle PCR used a sample-barcoded 5' primer and a J-beta primer mix. Each TCR beta cDNA molecule received a unique molecular identifier from a template-switch 5' adaptor carrying 12 random nucleotides. Each sample yielded at least 3 million CDR3-containing paired-end reads. First-strand cDNA was synthesized from all RNA with the Mint cDNA synthesis kit, primed by a TRBC-specific oligonucleotide. After uracil-DNA glycosylase treatment, a first 18-cycle PCR used universal primers M1SS and BC2_uni_R on all cDNA. Under the source paper's analysis protocol: For normalization, 1 million high-quality reads, each with a distinct molecular identifier, were randomly selected from each sample. Reads with shared molecular identifiers were discarded instead of being binned into consensus sequences. MiTCR, run with a Q25 quality threshold and the strictest error-elimination algorithm, handled CDR3 identification, clonotype clustering and error correction. A nonparametric unseen species model with Euler transformation was used to estimate a lower bound on total TCR beta diversity. TCRdb applied fastp at Q25 and MiXCR to the public reads, then kept only in-frame beta chains. Each record represents a unique CDR3 protein, reported with the most common genes and DNA among its rows. TCRdb's processing, not the study's, gives the V and J calls here. Counted in this sample were about 800,000 distinct CDR3 sequences; 25% of them appeared once. Approximately 4% of the sample belongs to the ten largest clones.

Deletion took 4 bases off V and 1 base off J, with a span of 10 bases between the germline ends. Inclusive of the bounding cysteine and phenylalanine, the CDR3 is 14 residues long. This entry keeps only the CDR3 DNA: 42 bases, framed from base 1. CDR1 MNHEY and CDR2 SVGEGT were looked up in the germline V gene. The same data also went into a second study, on T cells of mothers and their children. The second study reports: Nine systemically healthy Caucasian individuals, comprising three mothers and their six children, were included as donors. cDNA synthesis used all of the extracted RNA, with roughly 1.6 ug of RNA in each 15 ul reaction. Sample barcodes and 2-4 random nucleotides were added via the M1S primer in the second PCR. More than 8.5 million TCR beta CDR3 reads were obtained from each mother, and roughly 3.1 million reads were obtained from each child. Thymic selection similarly shapes TCR recombination output in related and unrelated pairs, with minor effect from inherited differences. Normalized repertoire overlap in related mother-child pairs was always slightly higher than in unrelated mother-child pairs, but the difference was never significant. No persistent microchimeric T cell clones were found, with a detection sensitivity of approximately 100 clones per million clonotypes. The study used deep NGS to compare TCR beta repertoires of mothers and children, seeking features distinguishing related mother-child pairs from unrelated individuals. The mean age was roughly 36 +/- 4 years for the mothers and approximately 11 +/- 4 years for the children. Libraries were sequenced on Illumina HiSeq 2000 with 100+100 nt paired-end reads after adapter ligation with NEBNext reagents. To prevent cross-contamination, the mother and child libraries were prepared a month apart and were sequenced in separate runs. Between roughly 500,000 and 2,300,000 distinct TCR beta clonotypes were identified per donor. Naive TCR beta clonotypes were estimated from low-frequency clonotypes matched to each donor's FACS-determined naive share, without sorting.

This receptor was identified in a boy aged 5-17 years in good health. The chain uses TRBV6-2 or TRBV6-3 and TRBJ2-5, with the D gene not confidently named. The specimen was blood. The CDR3 is CASSSHRSQETQYF. In nucleotides, the sequence is TGTGCCAGCAGTTCCCACAGAAGCCAAGAGACCCAGTACTTC.